This entry lists 26 T cell receptor beta chains sequenced from one sample in a study of T cell changes during pregnancy in multiple sclerosis. The table came from immunoSEQ multiplex PCR; TCRdb's copy has only in-frame clones and leaves some out. In the table there are 90,000 to 100,000 clones, over 80% of which are singletons. The input for sequencing was peripheral blood, taken in the first trimester of pregnancy. The receptor set was obtained from a female donor with multiple sclerosis, enrolled in a pregnancy study.

The V and J genes are TRBV28 and TRBJ1-2; weak D call: TRBD1 (6 bases). Trimming removed 7 bases from V and 3 bases from J, with 15 bases in between. The germline gives CDR1 MDHEN, CDR2 SYDVKM. There are 14 residues in the CDR3. The CDR3 nucleotides are TGTGCCAGCACCCTACAGGGATATGACTATGGCTACACCTTC. Residues: CASTLQGYDYGYTF.

This clone was seen only once. The chain couples TRBV19 to TRBJ2-3, with TRBD2 identical over 9 bases. Germline values: CDR1 LNHDA, CDR2 SQIVND (reference sequence). There are 15 residues in the CDR3. Trimming took 6 bases from V and 3 from J; bases not matched to a gene: 7. This chain's CDR3 is CASRTSGGLTDTQYF. The CDR3 DNA is TGTGCCAGTAGGACCAGCGGGGGGCTGACAGATACGCAGTATTTT.

This clone was found once. The gene calls are TRBV7-2 and TRBJ1-2; D might be TRBD1 (5 bases). This CDR3 has 14 amino acids. V was cut by 5 bases and J by 4 bases, with 14 bases left in between. Germline CDR1 and CDR2: SGHTA and FQGNSA. CDR3 residues: CASSDLGTSYGYTF. As DNA, the CDR3 is TGTGCCAGCAGCGACTTGGGGACTTCCTATGGCTACACCTTC.

CDR3 protein: CASSLTGSWQETQYF. The CDR3 DNA is TGTGCCAGCAGCTTAACGGGCTCATGGCAAGAGACCCAGTACTTC. This chain connects TRBV7-3 to TRBJ2-5; D ambiguous. This CDR3 region has 15 residues. Looked up from germline, CDR1 is SGHTA and CDR2 is FQGTGA. With 0 bases removed from V and 2 bases from J, the gap between germline ends came to 10 bases. The full variable domain, its missing parts supplied by reference TRBV7-3 and TRBJ2-5, is GAGVSQTPSNKVTEKGKYVELRCDPISGHTALYWYRQSLGQGPEFLIYFQGTGAADDSGLPNDRFFAVRPEGSVSTLKIQRTERGDSAVYLCASSLTGSWQETQYFGPGTRLLVL.

This rearrangement joins TRBV7-9 to TRBJ2-5, with D possibly matching TRBD2 (5 bases). The germline CDR1 and CDR2 sequences are SEHNR and FQNEAQ (reference sequence). V lost 5 bases, J lost 5 bases, and 18 bases lay in between. This CDR3 region has 15 residues. The CDR3 is CASSPGLGSGETQYF. For the CDR3, the DNA is TGTGCCAGCAGCCCCGGACTTGGGAGTGGGGAGACCCAGTACTTC.

The CDR3 nucleotides read TGTGCCAGCAGAGAGACAGGGCTCCGCAATCAGCCCCAGCATTTT. It is translated as CASRETGLRNQPQHF. V usage is TRBV7-2 and J usage is TRBJ1-5, with TRBD1 matching over 7 bases. This CDR3 is built from 15 residues. The germline CDR1 and CDR2 sequences are SGHTA and FQGNSA. V was clipped by 6 bases and J by 2 bases; unmatched bases: 7.

The chain carries TRBV5-1 and TRBJ2-7; the D gene is possibly TRBD2 (5 bases). The V end was cut by 0 bases, the J end by 5 bases, with 21 bases between. The germline V gene has CDR1 SGHRS and CDR2 YFSETQ. This CDR3 spans 17 amino acids. CDR3 DNA sequence: TGCGCCAGCAGCTTGGGGCCCGACAACTCACTAGTCCACGAGCAGTACTTC. Protein: CASSLGPDNSLVHEQYF. Supplemented by reference TRBV5-1 and TRBJ2-7, the full variable domain reads KAGVTQTPRYLIKTRGQQVTLSCSPISGHRSVSWYQQTPGQGLQFLFEYFSETQRNKGNFPGRFSGRQFSNSRSEMNVSTLELGDSALYLCASSLGPDNSLVHEQYFGPGTRLTVT.

V is TRBV5-1 and J is TRBJ1-2; 9 nucleotides line up with TRBD1. Germline CDR1 and CDR2: SGHRS and YFSETQ. Trimming removed 4 bases from V and 6 bases from J; junction bases left unmatched: 4. The CDR3 extends over 13 amino acids. The CDR3 loop reads CASSPQGAHGYTF. CDR3 in DNA: TGCGCCAGCAGCCCACAGGGGGCCCATGGCTACACCTTC. The complete variable domain, with remaining parts taken from reference TRBV5-1 and TRBJ1-2, reads KAGVTQTPRYLIKTRGQQVTLSCSPISGHRSVSWYQQTPGQGLQFLFEYFSETQRNKGNFPGRFSGRQFSNSRSEMNVSTLELGDSALYLCASSPQGAHGYTFGSGTRLTVV.

The chain is built from TRBV4-2 and TRBJ2-1; 12 bases are shared with TRBD2. V shed 3 bases, J shed 6 bases, and the junction held 3 bases outside the gene matches. Germline values: CDR1 LGHNA, CDR2 YNFKEQ. This CDR3 contains 15 residues. The CDR3 loop reads CASSHGTSGFNEQFF. The CDR3 nucleotides are TGTGCCAGCAGCCACGGGACTAGCGGGTTCAATGAGCAGTTCTTC.

Comment on this clone: Relative to the germline gene, one junction end is altered; a read error may explain this. The CDR3 protein is CASSLRTGPQETQYF. DNA for the CDR3: TGTGCTAGCAGCTTACGGACAGGGCCCCAAGAGACCCAGTACTTC. The chain links TRBV7-7 to TRBJ2-5; 8 bases are a match to TRBD1. CDR1 and CDR2 (germline): SSHAT, FNYEAQ (reference sequence). This CDR3 comprises 15 residues.

The rearrangement uses TRBV6-6 and TRBJ2-3; 10 nucleotides align to TRBD2. The trim removed 7 bases at V and 2 bases at J, leaving 3 bases unmatched. The CDR3 has 14 residues. Germline loops: CDR1 MNHNY, CDR2 SVGAGI (reference sequence). The CDR3 nucleotides read TGTGCCAGCACCCTAGCGGGGGTCACAGATACGCAGTATTTT. Translating gives CASTLAGVTDTQYF.

V gene TRBV2 combines with J gene TRBJ2-1; 12 bases are shared with TRBD1. The germline V gene encodes CDR1 SNHLY and CDR2 FYNNEI. The CDR3 totals 15 residues. J gave up 4 bases and V 6 bases, and 4 bases lay outside the gene matches. This CDR3 reads CASSRDRGRYNEQFF. The CDR3 coding sequence is TGTGCCAGCAGCAGGGACAGGGGGCGATACAATGAGCAGTTCTTC. Using reference TRBV2 and TRBJ2-1 for the parts outside the CDR3, the full variable domain is EPEVTQTPSHQVTQMGQEVILRCVPISNHLYFYWYRQILGQKVEFLVSFYNNEISEKSEIFDDQFSVERPDGSNFTLKIRSTKLEDSAMYFCASSRDRGRYNEQFFGPGTRLTVL.

This clone was seen a few times. This sequence joins TRBV5-1 and TRBJ2-3, with 15 bases aligning to TRBD2. There are 19 residues in the CDR3. CDR1 SGHRS and CDR2 YFSETQ come from the germline V gene. V shed 0 bases and J 2 bases; nucleotides not matched to a gene: 7. The CDR3 protein is CASSLAPGTSGGTTDTQYF. Written as DNA, the CDR3 is TGCGCCAGCAGCTTGGCTCCAGGGACTAGCGGGGGGACCACAGATACGCAGTATTTT.

This chain connects TRBV10-2 to TRBJ2-5, with a tentative D call TRBD2 (5 bases). CDR3 length equals 14 residues. Per the germline V gene, CDR1 is WSHSY and CDR2 is SAAADI. Trimming cost V 3 bases and J 4 bases, with 12 bases left between them. DNA of the CDR3: TGCGCCAGCAGTGATGGACTTGTAGGAGAGACCCAGTACTTC. It yields the protein CASSDGLVGETQYF.

The chain combines TRBV14 with TRBJ2-6; the D gene is possibly TRBD1 (5 bases). The CDR3 is 16 amino acids. Trimming left V 1 base short and J 4 bases short, with 11 bases between. Germline V lookup: CDR1 SGHDN, CDR2 FVKESK. The CDR3 coding sequence is TGTGCCAGCAGCCAAGGGCAGGGTCAAGGGGCCAACGTCCTGACTTTC. This codes for CASSQGQGQGANVLTF.

The CDR3 DNA reads TGTGCCAGCAGTTCACTAGCTAGCACAGATACGCAGTATTTT. It encodes CASSSLASTDTQYF. The J gene is TRBJ2-3, the V gene TRBV6-6; a weak D match, TRBD2 (6 bases). The CDR3 runs to 14 residues. V lost 4 bases, J lost 0 bases, and 8 bases lay in between. Germline CDR1 MNHNY, CDR2 SVGAGI (reference sequence).

The chain joins TRBV20-1 to TRBJ1-2; a possible D gene is TRBD1 (5 bases). The germline V gene encodes CDR1 DFQATT and CDR2 SNEGSKA (reference sequence). V lost 7 bases, J lost 5 bases, and 11 bases lay in between. The CDR3 is 11 amino acids. The CDR3: CSGLGQYGYTF. In nucleotides, the CDR3 is TGCAGTGGTCTGGGGCAGTATGGCTACACCTTC.

This chain joins TRBV7-9 and TRBJ2-3; D is ambiguous. Germline V gene sequence: CDR1 SEHNR, CDR2 FQNEAQ (reference sequence). V was cut by 3 bases and J by 3 bases, with 10 bases left in between. The CDR3 is 14 amino acids. CDR3 in amino acids: CASSFSDGTDTQYF. The CDR3 nucleotides are TGTGCCAGCAGCTTCAGCGACGGTACAGATACGCAGTATTTT.

V gene TRBV13 combines with J gene TRBJ2-7; unclear D gene. V lost 4 bases and J lost 3, with 4 bases in between. Germline V gives CDR1 PRHDT, CDR2 FYEKMQ (reference sequence). This CDR3 comprises 11 residues. CDR3 loop: CASSSYYEQYF. CDR3 in DNA: TGTGCCAGCAGCTCCTACTACGAGCAGTACTTC.

The chain combines TRBV29-1 with TRBJ1-1, with TRBD1 matching 9 bases. The junction had 8 bases not matched to a gene; V was cut back by 7 bases and J by 5 bases. Germline CDR1 reads SQVTM; CDR2 reads ANQGSEA. CDR3 length: 13 amino acids. CDR3 in DNA: TGCAGCGCACCGGGACAGGGTAGGACTGAAGCTTTCTTT. It specifies CSAPGQGRTEAFF.

The CDR3 sequence: CASSLHTSGLVDEQYF. The CDR3 DNA reads TGTGCCAGCAGCTTACACACATCGGGACTAGTCGACGAGCAGTACTTC. The chain carries TRBV7-6 and TRBJ2-7; 8 nucleotides match TRBD2. J lost 5 bases, V lost 2 bases, and 11 bases had no gene match. This CDR3 comprises 16 residues. The germline V gene encodes CDR1 SGHVS and CDR2 FNYEAQ.

The sample holds one count of this clone. This chain uses TRBV14 with TRBJ2-7, with 7 nucleotides matching TRBD2. CDR1 and CDR2 from the germline V gene are SGHDN and FVKESK. This CDR3 has 15 amino acids. The ends lost 4 bases at V and 5 bases at J; junction bases unmatched: 11. The CDR3 DNA sequence: TGTGCCAGCAGCCGGGTAGCGGGCCTGGGCGACGAGCAGTACTTC. Translation: CASSRVAGLGDEQYF.

V and J are TRBV6-1 and TRBJ2-2, with a weak D call TRBD2 (6 bases). V lost 2 bases to trimming and J lost 15 bases, with 10 bases between them. Germline CDR1 and CDR2: MNHNS and SASEGT. The CDR3 runs 11 residues. This CDR3 reads CASSEFERVFF. CDR3 sequence (DNA): TGTGCCAGCAGTGAATTTGAGCGGGTGTTTTTT.

CDR3 sequence reads: CASSVGQGRYEQYF. CDR3 DNA: TGTGCCAGCAGCGTAGGACAGGGTCGCTACGAGCAGTACTTC. The chain links TRBV9 to TRBJ2-7, with 7 positions matching TRBD1. This CDR3 is built from 14 residues. The germline CDR1 and CDR2 sequences are SGDLS and YYNGEE. The ends lost 0 bases at V and 3 bases at J; junction bases unmatched: 3.

The chain combines TRBV7-6 with TRBJ2-3; 11 nucleotides agree with TRBD2. Germline V gives CDR1 SGHVS, CDR2 FNYEAQ. This CDR3 region has 15 residues. Trimming took 8 bases from V and 5 from J; bases not matched to a gene: 9. The CDR3 spells CASRSLAGGGDTQYF. Here the CDR3 DNA reads TGTGCCAGCCGCTCGCTAGCGGGGGGAGGAGATACGCAGTATTTT.

The chain is built from TRBV12-5 and TRBJ1-1, with a weak D call TRBD1 (6 bases). V was clipped by 7 bases and J by 1 base, with 10 bases between them. The CDR3 runs 13 residues. Germline CDR1 LGHNT, CDR2 FRNRAP. CDR3 sequence (DNA): TGTGCTAGTGCTTCGACAGGGAACACTGAAGCTTTCTTT. This translates into CASASTGNTEAFF.